Below, 18 T cell receptor beta chains from the same sample are listed, as sequenced in a study of T cell changes during pregnancy in multiple sclerosis. Repertoires were generated with immunoSEQ multiplex PCR, while TCRdb's copy carries only in-frame clones and drops some. The sample gives 15,000 to 20,000 clones, around 95% of which show up once; under 0.9% is in the top ten. The source material was peripheral blood, sampled in the third trimester of pregnancy. These receptors were taken from a female donor with multiple sclerosis, enrolled in a pregnancy study.

The chain has TRBV19 and TRBJ2-7, with 11 positions matching TRBD2. Trimming removed 9 bases from V and 2 bases from J; junction bases left unmatched: 3. Germline assignment: CDR1 LNHDA and CDR2 SQIVND (reference sequence). The CDR3 extends over 13 amino acids. The CDR3 region has the DNA TGTGCCAGAGGGACTAGCGGACCCTACGAGCAGTACTTC. Protein sequence: CARGTSGPYEQYF.

The gene calls are TRBV5-4 and TRBJ2-7; D not certain. Germline CDR1 SGHNT, CDR2 YYREEE (reference sequence). There are 11 residues in the CDR3. The germline V and J ends were trimmed by 3 bases and 1 base, with 2 bases remaining between them. The CDR3 DNA sequence: TGTGCCAGCAGCTCATCCTACGAGCAGTACTTC. Protein: CASSSSYEQYF.

The chain carries TRBV2 and TRBJ1-2; 11 bases are a match to TRBD1. V dropped 8 bases and J dropped 8; count of bases not matched to a gene: 4. Germline V gives CDR1 SNHLY, CDR2 FYNNEI. The CDR3 runs 12 residues. The DNA of the CDR3 is TGTGCCAGCGTATGGGACAGGGGGGGCTACACCTTC. It is translated as CASVWDRGGYTF.

This clone showed up just once. V usage is TRBV29-1 and J usage is TRBJ1-1, with unresolved D. This CDR3 has 11 residues. Germline loops: CDR1 SQVTM, CDR2 ANQGSEA. Trimming took 6 bases from V and 5 from J, leaving 10 bases between them. The CDR3, as DNA: TGCAGCGTATCGGGAGTTACTGAAGCTTTCTTT. This gives the protein CSVSGVTEAFF.

The genes are TRBV30 and TRBJ1-4; 7 bases match TRBD1. The V gene end was trimmed by 1 base and the J gene end by 7 bases; junction bases not matched to a gene: 15. This CDR3 is 17 amino acids long. The germline CDR1 and CDR2 sequences are GTSNPN and SVGIG (reference sequence). The CDR3 DNA sequence: TGTGCCTGGAGTGCCTCACGGATCCTCCAGGGGGGTGAAAAACTGTTTTTT. It specifies CAWSASRILQGGEKLFF.

J is TRBJ2-1 and V is TRBV4-1; no clear D. This CDR3 spans 13 amino acids. Trimming pared 0 bases from V and 9 bases from J, leaving 9 bases between. Germline V gives CDR1 MGHRA, CDR2 YSYEKL. CDR3 loop: CASSQEPRFEQFF. The CDR3 DNA reads TGCGCCAGCAGCCAAGAACCGAGGTTTGAGCAGTTCTTC.

This chain uses TRBV7-8 with TRBJ2-5, with TRBD1 matching over 7 bases. The CDR3 spans 15 residues. The ends lost 5 bases at V and 6 bases at J; junction bases unmatched: 12. Germline lookup yields CDR1 SGHVS and CDR2 FQNEAQ. CDR3 DNA: TGTGCCAGCAGCCCTGACAGGGTTTGGGTTAAGACCCAGTACTTC. The encoded protein is CASSPDRVWVKTQYF.

The chain has TRBV7-2 and TRBJ1-1; D may be TRBD1 (5 bases). The CDR3 has 13 amino acids. The germline V gene has CDR1 SGHTA and CDR2 FQGNSA. Trimming shortened V by 4 bases and J by 1 base, and 7 bases separated the two germline ends. CDR3 sequence (DNA): TGTGCCAGCAGCTACGACAGGAACACTGAAGCTTTCTTT. Translation gives CASSYDRNTEAFF.

V usage is TRBV11-2 and J usage is TRBJ2-4; D is uncertain. The V end lost 1 base, the J end lost 8 bases, and 3 bases lay between the germline ends. The CDR3 sequence is 11 residues long. Germline CDR1 reads SGHAT; CDR2 reads FQNNGV. The CDR3 sequence is CASSLGDIQYF. DNA of the CDR3: TGTGCCAGCAGCTTAGGAGACATTCAGTACTTC.

V gene TRBV5-1 combines with J gene TRBJ1-4, with a tentative D call TRBD1 (5 bases). The CDR3 runs to 15 residues. The V gene's germline CDR1 is SGHRS and CDR2 YFSETQ. The V end lost 0 bases, the J end lost 2 bases, and 8 bases lay between the germline ends. The CDR3 DNA follows: TGCGCCAGCAGCTTGGAAGGGGCTACTAATGAAAAACTGTTTTTT. Protein product: CASSLEGATNEKLFF.

This chain connects TRBV29-1 to TRBJ2-7, with D perhaps matching TRBD1 (5 bases). This CDR3 comprises 10 residues. The V gene lost 8 bases and the J gene lost 6 bases, with 11 bases spanning the gap. Germline lookup yields CDR1 SQVTM and CDR2 ANQGSEA. The DNA for the CDR3 is TGCAGCCTGGGGCCCATCGAGCAGTACTTC. It yields the protein CSLGPIEQYF.

The rearrangement links TRBV7-9 to TRBJ2-3, with D possibly matching TRBD2 (6 bases). The CDR3 consists of 18 residues. Germline V gives CDR1 SEHNR, CDR2 FQNEAQ (reference sequence). V was pared by 4 bases and J by 8 bases, with 28 bases between. CDR3 protein: CASSSSTAWGLAGGTQYF. The CDR3 DNA is TGTGCCAGCAGCTCAAGTACGGCGTGGGGGTTAGCCGGGGGTACGCAGTATTTT.

This clone was seen just once. The chain joins TRBV7-9 to TRBJ2-7, with D tentatively TRBD1 (6 bases). The germline V and J ends were trimmed by 4 bases and 5 bases, with 21 bases remaining between them. CDR3 size: 16 residues. Germline V gives CDR1 SEHNR, CDR2 FQNEAQ (reference sequence). The CDR3 DNA reads as TGTGCCAGCAGCTCTATCAGGGGTGAGTCTGTCGACGAGCAGTACTTC. This codes for CASSSIRGESVDEQYF. Full variable domain (missing parts from reference TRBV7-9 and TRBJ2-7): DTGVSQNPRHKITKRGQNVTFRCDPISEHNRLYWYRQTLGQGPEFLTYFQNEAQLEKSRLLSDRFSAERPKGSFSTLEIQRTEQGDSAMYLCASSSIRGESVDEQYFGPGTRLTVT.

The chain couples TRBV6-1 to TRBJ1-6; possibly TRBD1 for D (5 bases). The germline V gene encodes CDR1 MNHNS and CDR2 SASEGT. V was clipped by 0 bases and J by 7 bases, with 13 bases between them. The CDR3 has 16 amino acids. For the CDR3, the DNA is TGTGCCAGCAGTGAAGCGGAGACAGTCACCAATTCACCCCTCCACTTT. It encodes CASSEAETVTNSPLHF.

This clone was seen just once. The chain combines TRBV11-2 with TRBJ2-1; tentatively, D is TRBD1 (6 bases). The V end was cut by 1 base, the J end by 0 bases, with 10 bases between. This CDR3 is built from 16 residues. From germline, CDR1 is SGHAT and CDR2 FQNNGV. The CDR3 sequence: CASSLVRGSSYNEQFF. CDR3 sequence (DNA): TGTGCCAGCAGCTTAGTCAGGGGAAGCTCCTACAATGAGCAGTTCTTC.

The chain recombines TRBV7-2 with TRBJ2-1, with a possible D match to TRBD2 (7 bases). V was pared by 6 bases and J by 6 bases, with 15 bases between. CDR3 length equals 14 residues. In germline, CDR1 is SGHTA, CDR2 FQGNSA. The CDR3 bases are TGTGCCAGCAGGGACAGTCGGGGGGCCAATGAGCAGTTCTTC. It is translated as CASRDSRGANEQFF. Full variable domain (rest looked up from reference TRBV7-2 and TRBJ2-1): GAGVSQSPSNKVTEKGKDVELRCDPISGHTALYWYRQSLGQGLEFLIYFQGNSAPDKSGLPSDRFSAERTGGSVSTLTIQRTQQEDSAVYLCASRDSRGANEQFFGPGTRLTVL.

The V call is TRBV18, the J call TRBJ1-6; 8 bases line up with TRBD1. CDR1 is KGHSH and CDR2 is LQKENI in the germline V gene. This CDR3 region has 15 residues. V lost 6 bases and J lost 6; bases outside the gene matches: 7. The CDR3 protein is CASSRQGKINSPLHF. The CDR3 DNA reads TGTGCCAGCTCTAGACAGGGGAAGATTAATTCACCCCTCCACTTT.

The chain carries TRBV9 and TRBJ1-5; possible D gene TRBD1, 6 bases. The germline gives CDR1 SGDLS, CDR2 YYNGEE. The V end lost 3 bases, the J end lost 2 bases, and 9 bases lay between the germline ends. CDR3 length: 14 amino acids. This chain's CDR3 is CASSEQGGNQPQHF. The CDR3 DNA is TGTGCCAGCAGCGAACAGGGCGGCAATCAGCCCCAGCATTTT. Complete variable domain (other parts from reference TRBV9 and TRBJ1-5): DSGVTQTPKHLITATGQRVTLRCSPRSGDLSVYWYQQSLDQGLQFLIQYYNGEERAKGNILERFSAQQFPDLHSELNLSSLELGDSALYFCASSEQGGNQPQHFGDGTRLSIL.